This entry features one T cell receptor beta chain sequence. The source of the sample is a study of blood T cell repertoires in COVID-19. The CDR3 is 12 residues long. CDR1 MDHEN and CDR2 SYDVKM come from the germline V gene. Trimming shortened V by 6 bases and J by 9 bases, and 9 bases separated the two germline ends. TCRdb keeps only in-frame clones here, not all; method: immunoSEQ multiplex PCR. The sample lists about 210,000 clones, 81% occurring once. The sample taken for sequencing was PBMCs or T cells enriched from blood (not recorded which). The rearrangement joins TRBV28 to TRBJ1-6; D is unresolved. This clonotype originated in a woman between 50 and 59 years old with acute COVID-19. Here the CDR3 reads CASRLSPSPLHF. The CDR3 DNA is TGTGCCAGCAGACTAAGCCCTTCACCCCTCCACTTT.